The rows below give T cell receptor beta chains drawn from one sample of a study of patients and donors after allogeneic stem cell transplantation. TCRdb passed the RT-PCR reads through MiXCR, listing each CDR3 protein once. This sample has roughly 960,000 distinct CDR3 sequences; about a sixth occur once, and the top ten carry 5.5% to 6.5%. The sample comprised blood, either unsorted or a sorted T cell fraction (not recorded which). Receptors were obtained from a human donor who was either an allogeneic HSCT recipient or a stem cell or donor lymphocyte infusion donor (not recorded which). It is not recorded whose cells these are; they may come from a transplant donor. The conserved cysteine and the conserved F or W are not part of the CDR3 here. The listing skips clone size in some rows; elsewhere it reads once, few, many or a size class.

ASSSYAGTGNSPLH,NA,TRBJ1-6,TRBV28,14
ASSYSGDSNYGYT,few,TRBJ1-2,TRBV27,13
ASSLPAGNDSPLH,NA,TRBJ1-6,TRBV5-1,13
ATSDARPGQGYNEQF,NA,TRBJ2-1,TRBV24-1,15
SAKARLAGFFGYNEQF,few,TRBJ2-1,TRBV20-1,16
ASSGDILGGNQPQH,NA,TRBJ1-5,TRBV12-3/TRBV12-4,14
ASIRLQSSYNEQF,NA,TRBJ2-1,TRBV2,13
ASSLAPGPGNTIY,few,TRBJ1-3,TRBV7-3,13
ASSGQPTSYEQY,NA,TRBJ2-7,TRBV6-1,12
ASSLALQDRSTNEKLF,few,TRBJ1-4,TRBV12-3/TRBV12-4,16
ASSLQDRVSDTQY,NA,TRBJ2-3,TRBV27,13
ASSDTPFRAGGQETQY,few,TRBJ2-5,TRBV6-2/TRBV6-3,16
ASSLFSPDTQY,NA,TRBJ2-3,TRBV7-3,11
ASSLGGPHYTEAF,NA,TRBJ1-1,TRBV5-1,13
ASSLAGHLNTEAF,few,TRBJ1-1,TRBV7-2,13
ASIINRDTNYEQY,NA,TRBJ2-7,TRBV6-1,13
ASSRGADYNEQF,NA,TRBJ2-1,TRBV2,12
ASSGPGELF,few,TRBJ2-2,TRBV6-5,9
ASSPQGQNYNSPLH,few,TRBJ1-6,TRBV9,14
SALLQGAVSSPLH,few,TRBJ1-6,TRBV20-1,13
ASRPGTSGINEQF,many,TRBJ2-1,TRBV6-1,13
ASSAGQVRYGYT,NA,TRBJ1-2,TRBV6-1,12
ASSLEGGTNEKLF,NA,TRBJ1-4,TRBV5-1,13
ASTPTGGSYNEQF,few,TRBJ2-1,TRBV2,13
ASRSGNSNQPQH,many,TRBJ1-5,TRBV6-1,12
ASSLRGDRGNEQY,many,TRBJ2-7,TRBV12-3/TRBV12-4,13
ASSGRDRAREKLF,few,TRBJ1-4,TRBV12-3/TRBV12-4,13
ASSVGWDGYQETQY,NA,TRBJ2-5,TRBV19,14
ASSLGTGGPTDTQY,once,TRBJ2-3,TRBV5-1,14
ASSLGQGTQPQH,few,TRBJ1-5,TRBV27,12
ASSEPFRRIANYGYT,few,TRBJ1-2,TRBV6-1,15
ASSQTGGQY,NA,TRBJ2-7,TRBV6-2/TRBV6-3,9
ASSSPGQGYNYGYT,NA,TRBJ1-2,TRBV5-6,14
ASSNYRDRVNTGELF,few,TRBJ2-2,TRBV7-3,15
ASSQVLGGLAKNIQY,NA,TRBJ2-4,TRBV4-1,15
ASSLNRLVKETQY,few,TRBJ2-5,TRBV12-3/TRBV12-4,13
SVAQRRGAGANTGELF,many,TRBJ2-2,TRBV29-1,16
ASSLYGGEGQF,few,TRBJ2-1,TRBV7-6,11
ASSEETGLGYGYT,NA,TRBJ1-2,TRBV4-1,13
ASSFRGRRTDTQY,NA,TRBJ2-3,TRBV7-2,13
ASSLRQGRAKNIQY,NA,TRBJ2-4,TRBV12-3/TRBV12-4,14
SVGGVGNQPQH,few,TRBJ1-5,TRBV29-1,11
SAKRGRLGEAF,NA,TRBJ1-1,TRBV20-1,11
ASSVRLRYNEQF,NA,TRBJ2-1,TRBV6-1,12
SASPQAGILPPLH,NA,TRBJ1-6,TRBV20-1,13
ASSYGGYSGGEQY,few,TRBJ2-7,TRBV6-5,13